This paragraph covers one TCR beta chain sequence. This sample is part of a study of blood T cell repertoires in COVID-19. This CDR3 comprises 16 residues. Germline loops: CDR1 SGHTA, CDR2 FQGNSA. J gave up 1 base and V 1 base, and 3 bases lay outside the gene matches. Libraries were prepared by immunoSEQ multiplex PCR; TCRdb keeps only in-frame clonotypes and omits some of them. The table lists about 190,000 clones, 65% to 85% of them singletons. The V call is TRBV7-2, the J call TRBJ2-3; 9 nucleotides agree with TRBD2. Sequenced input: peripheral blood. The sequence was obtained from a woman younger than 45 with acute or convalescent COVID-19. The DNA for the CDR3 is TGTGCCAGCAGCTTAGGGGAGCGGGGGGGCACAGATACGCAGTATTTT. The encoded protein is CASSLGERGGTDTQYF.